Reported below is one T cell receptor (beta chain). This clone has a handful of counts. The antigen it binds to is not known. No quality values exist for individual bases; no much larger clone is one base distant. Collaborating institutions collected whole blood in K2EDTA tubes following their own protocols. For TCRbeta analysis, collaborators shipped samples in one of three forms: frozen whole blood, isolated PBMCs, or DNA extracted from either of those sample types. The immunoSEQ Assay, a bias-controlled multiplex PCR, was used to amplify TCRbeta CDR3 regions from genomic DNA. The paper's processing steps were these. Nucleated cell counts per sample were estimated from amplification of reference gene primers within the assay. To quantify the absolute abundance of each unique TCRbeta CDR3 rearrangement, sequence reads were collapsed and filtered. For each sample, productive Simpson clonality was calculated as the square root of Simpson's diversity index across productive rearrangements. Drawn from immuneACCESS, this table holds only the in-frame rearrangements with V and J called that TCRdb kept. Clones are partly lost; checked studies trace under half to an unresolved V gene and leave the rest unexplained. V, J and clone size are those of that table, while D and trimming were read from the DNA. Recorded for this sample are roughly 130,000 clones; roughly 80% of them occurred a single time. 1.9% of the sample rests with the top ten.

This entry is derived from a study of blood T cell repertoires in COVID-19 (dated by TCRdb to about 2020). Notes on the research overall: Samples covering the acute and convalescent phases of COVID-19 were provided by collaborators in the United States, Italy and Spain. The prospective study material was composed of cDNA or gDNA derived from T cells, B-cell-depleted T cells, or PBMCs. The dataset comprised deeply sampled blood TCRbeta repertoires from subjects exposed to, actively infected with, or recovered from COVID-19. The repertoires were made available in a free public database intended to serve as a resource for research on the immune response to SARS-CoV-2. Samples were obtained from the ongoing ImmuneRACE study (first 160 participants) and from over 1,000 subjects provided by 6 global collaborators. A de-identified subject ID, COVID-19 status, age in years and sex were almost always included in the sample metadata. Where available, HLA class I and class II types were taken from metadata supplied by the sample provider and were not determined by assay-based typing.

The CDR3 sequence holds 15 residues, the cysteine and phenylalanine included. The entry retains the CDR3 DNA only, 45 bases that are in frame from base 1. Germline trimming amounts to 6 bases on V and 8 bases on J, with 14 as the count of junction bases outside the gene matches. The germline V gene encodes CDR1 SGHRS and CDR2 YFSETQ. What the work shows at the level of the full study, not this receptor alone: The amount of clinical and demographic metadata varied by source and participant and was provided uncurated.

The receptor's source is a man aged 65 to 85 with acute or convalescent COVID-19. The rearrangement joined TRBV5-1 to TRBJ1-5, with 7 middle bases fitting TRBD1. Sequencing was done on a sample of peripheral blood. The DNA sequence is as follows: TGCGCCAGCACCCCAGAAGGGGGCCCCCCGGAGCCCCAGCATTTT. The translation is CASTPEGGPPEPQHF. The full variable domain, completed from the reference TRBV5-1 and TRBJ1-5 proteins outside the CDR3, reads KAGVTQTPRYLIKTRGQQVTLSCSPISGHRSVSWYQQTPGQGLQFLFEYFSETQRNKGNFPGRFSGRQFSNSRSEMNVSTLELGDSALYLCASTPEGGPPEPQHFGDGTRLSIL.